Listed here are 22 T cell receptor beta chains from one sample, sequenced in a study of T cells in Graves' hyperthyroidism and ophthalmopathy. TCR beta CDR3 region amplification was performed from RNA transcripts. Researchers ran a first-round RT-PCR on the TCR CDR3 using the HTBI primer set. TCRdb reprocessed the multiplex PCR reads via MiXCR and lists one record per CDR3 protein. The sample lists 330,000 or so distinct CDR3 sequences; 15% to 20% were seen once. The material sequenced was blood. These receptors were collected from a woman in her 40s with Graves' ophthalmopathy.

In this sample, this clonotype turned up many times. This chain joins TRBV30 and TRBJ1-5, with 7 bases aligning to TRBD1. V trimming: 8 bases; J trimming: 1 base; junction bases outside the gene matches: 5. In germline, CDR1 is GTSNPN, CDR2 SVGIG (reference sequence). The CDR3 runs 13 residues. The CDR3 protein is CAGQTGSNQPQHF. CDR3 DNA: TGTGCCGGCCAGACAGGGAGCAATCAGCCCCAGCATTTT.

This clonotype was seen only a few times. The chain uses TRBV25-1 and TRBJ2-4, with D unclear. The V gene's germline CDR1 is MGHDK and CDR2 SYGVNS. V was clipped by 7 bases and J by 6 bases, with 10 bases between them. The CDR3 loop spans 12 amino acids. CDR3 nucleotide sequence: TGTGCCAGCAAAGGGATTCCAAACATTCAGTACTTC. Translated: CASKGIPNIQYF.

V gene TRBV3-1 combines with J gene TRBJ2-7; D possibly corresponds to TRBD2 (6 bases). Germline V gene sequence: CDR1 LGHDT, CDR2 YNNKEL (reference sequence). The V end lost 1 base, the J end lost 5 bases, and 15 bases lay between the germline ends. The CDR3 is made up of 15 amino acids. This chain's CDR3 is CASSQGSGGIHEQYF. In DNA form, the CDR3 reads TGTGCCAGCAGCCAAGGGAGTGGGGGGATCCACGAGCAGTACTTC.

This clonotype was found many times. This chain links TRBV12-3 or TRBV12-4 with TRBJ1-1; D possibly corresponds to TRBD1 (6 bases). The V end lost 2 bases, the J end lost 6 bases, and 10 bases lay between the germline ends. CDR3 length: 13 amino acids. The CDR3 coding sequence is TGTGCCAGCAGTTTACAGGGGCTGGCTGAAGCTTTCTTT. Translated, it gives CASSLQGLAEAFF.

The sample holds many counts of this clonotype. CDR3 DNA: TGTGCCAGCAGCCACGGGACAGGGCGGAACCCGATGGCTTTCTTT. It specifies CASSHGTGRNPMAFF. The chain employs TRBV6-1 and TRBJ1-1; 9 bases match TRBD1. Germline CDR1 MNHNS, CDR2 SASEGT. The CDR3 spans 15 residues. With 6 bases clipped from V and 11 bases from J, the junction kept 16 bases outside the gene matches.

The table lists this clonotype with many counts. The chain has TRBV29-1 and TRBJ2-5; the match to TRBD1 covers 7 bases. The trim removed 7 bases at V and 4 bases at J, leaving 6 bases unmatched. CDR1 is SQVTM, CDR2 ANQGSEA, per germline. This CDR3 spans 12 amino acids. The CDR3 spells CSGLTGLETQYF. For the CDR3, the DNA is TGCAGCGGGCTGACAGGGTTAGAGACCCAGTACTTC. The full variable domain, its missing parts supplied by reference TRBV29-1 and TRBJ2-5, is SAVISQKPSRDICQRGTSLTIQCQVDSQVTMMFWYRQQPGQSLTLIATANQGSEATYESGFVIDKFPISRPNLTFSTLTVSNMSPEDSSIYLCSGLTGLETQYFGPGTRLLVL.

This clonotype was detected ten times or more. This chain links TRBV5-6 with TRBJ2-7; 7 nucleotides match TRBD1. V was pared by 3 bases and J by 4 bases, with 7 bases of the junction left unmatched. Germline loops: CDR1 SGHDT, CDR2 YYEEEE. The CDR3 has 14 residues. CDR3 bases: TGTGCCAGCAGCTCTTCGGACAGGATTTACGAGCAGTACTTC. Its protein product is CASSSSDRIYEQYF.

This clonotype was detected many times. This sequence joins TRBV6-5 and TRBJ2-3; D is ambiguous. The CDR3 loop spans 15 amino acids. Germline values: CDR1 MNHEY, CDR2 SVGAGI. V lost 2 bases and J 2 bases, leaving 11 bases between the germline ends. CDR3 sequence (DNA): TGTGCCAGCAGTTACGGTGGATCATTCACAGATACGCAGTATTTT. As protein: CASSYGGSFTDTQYF.

The J gene is TRBJ2-7, the V gene TRBV7-2, with 11 bases that match TRBD1. The CDR3 covers 14 residues. Germline CDR1 SGHTA, CDR2 FQGNSA. The ends lost 5 bases at V and 6 bases at J; junction bases unmatched: 6. Here the CDR3 reads CASSLSGTGGEQYF. The CDR3 region has the DNA TGTGCCAGCAGCCTATCCGGGACAGGGGGCGAGCAGTACTTC.

The CDR3 DNA sequence: TGTGCCAGCAGTTTCGGAGGGTTGGTCACTGAAGCTTTCTTT. It specifies CASSFGGLVTEAFF. The gene calls are TRBV28 and TRBJ1-1; no definite D call. Germline values: CDR1 MDHEN, CDR2 SYDVKM. V lost 3 bases and J lost 4, with 12 bases in between. The CDR3 spans 14 residues.

This clonotype was counted ten times or more. The chain employs TRBV6-1 and TRBJ1-3; D is undetermined. V dropped 7 bases and J dropped 0 bases, with 13 bases sitting between them. Germline V CDR1 and CDR2: MNHNS, SASEGT. The CDR3 has 15 amino acids. The CDR3: CASTSERSSGNTIYF. CDR3 sequence (DNA): TGTGCCAGCACGTCAGAAAGGTCCTCTGGAAACACCATATATTTT.

This clonotype was picked up many times. J is TRBJ2-7 and V is TRBV2, with 11 positions matching TRBD2. After removal of 6 bases from V and 7 bases from J, the junction contained 8 bases not matched to a gene. Germline V CDR1 and CDR2: SNHLY, FYNNEI. The CDR3 consists of 14 residues. The CDR3 DNA reads as TGTGCCAGCAGGGAGCTAGCGGGAGGAGGTGAGCAGTACTTC. This encodes CASRELAGGGEQYF.

The sample holds many counts of this clonotype. The chain recombines TRBV6-2 or TRBV6-3 with TRBJ2-5; tentative D call: TRBD2 (5 bases). This CDR3 has 13 residues. Germline V lookup: CDR1 MNHEY, CDR2 SVGEGT. The V gene lost 7 bases and the J gene lost 3 bases, with 12 bases spanning the gap. CDR3 region: CASNFFGKETQYF. CDR3 DNA sequence: TGTGCCAGCAACTTTTTCGGGAAAGAGACCCAGTACTTC.

The rearrangement uses TRBV6-1 and TRBJ1-4, with TRBD1 identical over 11 bases. CDR1 is MNHNS, CDR2 SASEGT, per germline. Trimming at V came to 6 bases and at J to 10 bases, leaving 10 bases not matched to a gene. There are 15 residues in the CDR3. The CDR3 sequence: CASSLTGQGAGKLFF. CDR3 bases: TGTGCCAGCAGCCTAACAGGACAGGGGGCGGGAAAACTGTTTTTT.

The chain couples TRBV29-1 to TRBJ1-2; the D is unclear. V dropped 1 base and J dropped 5 bases, with 8 bases sitting between them. This CDR3 region has 12 residues. Per the germline V gene, CDR1 is SQVTM and CDR2 is ANQGSEA. CDR3 residues: CSVEVSSYGYTF. The CDR3 DNA sequence: TGCAGCGTTGAAGTTTCCAGTTATGGCTACACCTTC.

For this clonotype: A clone one base away is much larger, so this may be a read error. Likely a read error: the CDR3 ends without its conserved phenylalanine or tryptophan. The chain links TRBV29-1 to TRBJ2-7, with a possible D match to TRBD2 (5 bases). The CDR3 has 14 amino acids. With 4 bases removed from V and 3 bases from J, the gap between germline ends came to 16 bases. CDR1 and CDR2 (germline): SQVTM, ANQGSEA. CDR3 in amino acids: CSVVLLGEGYEQYI. The CDR3 bases are TGCAGCGTTGTACTTTTGGGAGAGGGCTACGAGCAGTACATC.

This clonotype came up once. V is TRBV12-3 or TRBV12-4 and J is TRBJ2-5, with D maybe TRBD2 (6 bases). Between the trimmed V and J ends, which lost 7 bases and 0 bases, there was a span of 15 bases. This CDR3 is 15 amino acids long. The CDR3 is CASNGGQRDQETQYF. Here the CDR3 DNA reads TGTGCCAGCAACGGCGGGCAGCGGGACCAAGAGACCCAGTACTTC.

This clonotype has a handful of counts. A much more abundant neighbour one base away suggests this may be a read error. The chain carries TRBV29-1 and TRBJ1-1; D is uncertain. Trimming stripped 7 bases from V and 3 bases from J, with 15 bases between. Germline values: CDR1 SQVTM, CDR2 ANQGSEA. This CDR3 region has 13 residues. For the CDR3, the DNA is TGCAGCGCTCTAAGATCAGGTTACACTGAAGCTTTCTTT. Translation gives CSALRSGYTEAFF.

This clonotype was seen once. This may be a read error, as it is one base from a much larger clone. The chain employs TRBV19 and TRBJ2-7, with 11 positions matching TRBD2. There are 16 residues in the CDR3. CDR1 is LNHDA and CDR2 is SQIVND in the germline V gene (reference sequence). V lost 3 bases, J lost 2 bases, and 6 bases stayed unmatched. The CDR3 here is CASSMELAGVAYEQYF. Here the CDR3 DNA reads TGTGCCAGTAGTATGGAACTAGCGGGAGTGGCCTACGAGCAGTACTTC.

This clonotype was detected ten times or more. J is TRBJ2-7 and V is TRBV2; D uncertain. V dropped 5 bases and J dropped 6 bases, with 14 bases sitting between them. The CDR3 has 13 residues. Germline-derived CDR1 and CDR2 are SNHLY and FYNNEI. CDR3 DNA: TGTGCCAGCAGTAAGGGTCGGGCTAGCGAGCAGTACTTC. Translating it yields CASSKGRASEQYF.

This clonotype was found a few times. The CDR3 sequence: CAWSGGVGDEQYF. The CDR3 bases are TGTGCCTGGAGTGGAGGAGTGGGGGACGAGCAGTACTTC. The chain combines TRBV30 with TRBJ2-7; possibly TRBD1 or TRBD2 for D (5 bases each). Germline loops: CDR1 GTSNPN, CDR2 SVGIG (reference sequence). V shed 1 base and J shed 5 bases, with 12 bases lying between them. There are 13 residues in the CDR3.

V gene TRBV11-2 combines with J gene TRBJ2-5; D remains ambiguous. CDR3 length: 12 amino acids. CDR1 and CDR2 from the germline V gene are SGHAT and FQNNGV. The V end was cut by 5 bases, the J end by 4 bases, with 8 bases between. The CDR3 protein is CASSMNLETQYF. The CDR3 nucleotides are TGTGCCAGCAGCATGAATCTAGAGACCCAGTACTTC.